The rows below give T cell receptor beta chains drawn from one sample of a study of T cell repertoires in cytomegalovirus infection. TCRdb reprocessed the reads with MiXCR, giving one entry per CDR3 protein. In the table there are over 150,000 distinct CDR3 sequences, about a sixth of which are singletons. Sample: CD8+ T cells from PBMCs. Every receptor here comes from a human donor in good health (CMV status not recorded). Some clones in this sample may be carry-over from other donors' samples. The CDR3 runs from the conserved cysteine through the conserved F or W. Each record gives: V gene, J gene, D gene, clone size, CDR3 DNA, CDR3 protein. A D gene is named only where the DNA matches it firmly. Size values are once, few and many counts, or a class for expanded clones, and some rows have none.

>TRBV30|TRBJ2-3|NA|NA
TGTGCCTGGAGTGTACAAGGGGGTCAGGATACGCAGTATTTT
CAWSVQGGQDTQYF
>TRBV7-2|TRBJ1-2|NA|many
TGTGCCAGCAGCGCAACAGACAGTTATGGCTACACCTTC
CASSATDSYGYTF
>TRBV7-9|TRBJ1-1|NA|NA
TGTGCCAGCAGCTTAGCTGAAGCTTTCTTT
CASSLAEAFF
>TRBV6-2/TRBV6-3|TRBJ2-3|TRBD2|NA
TGTGCCAGCAGTTACATCGGGACTAGCGGGCCTAGCACAGATACGCAGTATTTT
CASSYIGTSGPSTDTQYF
>TRBV14|TRBJ2-1|NA|NA
TGTGCCAGCAGCCAAGAAAGGCTCAGCTCCTACAATGAGCAGTTCTTC
CASSQERLSSYNEQFF
>TRBV7-3|TRBJ1-3|TRBD1|once
TGTGCCAGCAGCGCCACAGGGGGCGCGGGAAACACCATATATTTT
CASSATGGAGNTIYF
>TRBV20-1|TRBJ2-3|TRBD1|few
TGCAGTGCTAGAGATCTAGGGGGCGCACACACTACTACGCAGTATTTT
CSARDLGGAHTTTQYF
>TRBV11-2|TRBJ2-2|TRBD2|few
TGTGCCAGCAGCTTAGAAACTAGCGGGGGACACACCGGGGAGCTGTTTTTT
CASSLETSGGHTGELFF
>TRBV7-2|TRBJ1-5|NA|few
TGTGCCAGCAGCTTAGAGCCCAGATATAGCAATCAGCCCCAGCATTTT
CASSLEPRYSNQPQHF
>TRBV7-3|TRBJ2-1|NA|few
TGTGCCAGCAGCGCAGGCTATGAGCAGTTCTTC
CASSAGYEQFF
>TRBV7-2|TRBJ1-3|NA|many
TGTGCCAGCAGCTTAGGATGGAACTCTGGAAACACCATATATTTT
CASSLGWNSGNTIYF
>TRBV6-2/TRBV6-3|TRBJ2-7|TRBD1|few
TGTGCCAGCAGGACTCCGGGACAGGGGGCCTACGAGCAGTACTTC
CASRTPGQGAYEQYF
>TRBV20-1|TRBJ1-5|NA|NA
TGCAGTGCTACGGACAGCCTTAGCAATCAGCCCCAGCATTTT
CSATDSLSNQPQHF
>TRBV10-3|TRBJ1-6|NA|NA
TGTGCCATCAGTGGTGAGGGGTCCGGAGCCTATAATTCACCCCTCCACTTT
CAISGEGSGAYNSPLHF
>TRBV6-2/TRBV6-3|TRBJ2-3|TRBD2|NA
TGTGCCAGCAGTCCCGACGCGGGGGGACGCTATACGCAGTATTTT
CASSPDAGGRYTQYF
>TRBV7-8|TRBJ2-3|TRBD2|few
TGTGCCAGCAGCTCGGACCCGACTAGCGGGGGGTATCATACGCAGTATTTT
CASSSDPTSGGYHTQYF
>TRBV19|TRBJ2-7|TRBD2|NA
TGTGCCAGAAAGACTAGCGGAGACTACGAGCAGTACTTC
CARKTSGDYEQYF
>TRBV6-2/TRBV6-3|TRBJ2-1|NA|few
TGTGCCAGCAGTTACAACTACAATGAGCAGTTCTTC
CASSYNYNEQFF
>TRBV7-9|TRBJ1-2|NA|NA
TGTGCCAGCGGGGTGATGCGGGAAGGCTATGGCTACACCTTC
CASGVMREGYGYTF
>TRBV15|TRBJ2-1|NA|NA
TGTGCCACCAGCAGAGATCAGTTCCCCTACAATGAGCAGTTCTTC
CATSRDQFPYNEQFF
>TRBV30|TRBJ1-2|NA|few
TGTGCCTGGAGTCCCCGGGCAGGGAACTATGGCTACACCTTC
CAWSPRAGNYGYTF
>TRBV7-2|TRBJ1-5|NA|many
TGTGCCAGCAGCTTAGACCTCGATAGCAATCAGCCCCAGCATTTT
CASSLDLDSNQPQHF
>TRBV7-9|TRBJ2-1|NA|few
TGTGCCAGCAGCTTAGCCTGGGCGGGGAGAGACAATGAGCAGTTCTTC
CASSLAWAGRDNEQFF
>TRBV7-9|TRBJ2-1|NA|few
TGTGCCAGCAGCTTAGTCCAGGGTCCGGGAAATGAGCAGTTCTTC
CASSLVQGPGNEQFF
>TRBV28|TRBJ1-5|TRBD1|once
TGTGCCAGCAGATTACAGGGGGCTCTTCTTAATCAGCCCCAGCATTTT
CASRLQGALLNQPQHF
>TRBV7-9|TRBJ2-3|NA|NA
TGTGCCAGCAGCTCTGCGGGACCTAGCACAGATACGCAGTATTTT
CASSSAGPSTDTQYF
>TRBV18|TRBJ2-2|TRBD1|few
TGTGCCAGCTCACCTTCCGGGACAGGGTACACCGGGGAGCTGTTTTTT
CASSPSGTGYTGELFF
>TRBV29-1|TRBJ1-5|NA|NA
TGCAGCGCAAGTACAGGCTCCAGTCGGGAGCCCCAGCATTTT
CSASTGSSREPQHF
>TRBV6-4|TRBJ2-3|TRBD1|NA
TGTGCCAGCAGTGTTGGGACAGACACAGATACGCAGTATTTT
CASSVGTDTDTQYF
>TRBV28|TRBJ2-3|TRBD2|NA
TGTGCCAGCAGTTTCCGGACTAGCGGGGGGGACACAGATACGCAGTATTTT
CASSFRTSGGDTDTQYF
>TRBV7-8|TRBJ1-1|NA|few
TGTGCCAGCAGCCCCCGGGACACCAACACTGAAGCTTTCTTT
CASSPRDTNTEAFF
>TRBV24-1|TRBJ2-5|NA|NA
TGTGCCACCCAAGCAGGGAACCAAGAGACCCAGTACTTC
CATQAGNQETQYF
>TRBV6-2/TRBV6-3|TRBJ2-1|TRBD2|few
TGTGCCAGCAGTATACCGGGACTAGCGGGGAGTCGGCCCTCCCACTACAATGAGCAGTTCTTC
CASSIPGLAGSRPSHYNEQFF